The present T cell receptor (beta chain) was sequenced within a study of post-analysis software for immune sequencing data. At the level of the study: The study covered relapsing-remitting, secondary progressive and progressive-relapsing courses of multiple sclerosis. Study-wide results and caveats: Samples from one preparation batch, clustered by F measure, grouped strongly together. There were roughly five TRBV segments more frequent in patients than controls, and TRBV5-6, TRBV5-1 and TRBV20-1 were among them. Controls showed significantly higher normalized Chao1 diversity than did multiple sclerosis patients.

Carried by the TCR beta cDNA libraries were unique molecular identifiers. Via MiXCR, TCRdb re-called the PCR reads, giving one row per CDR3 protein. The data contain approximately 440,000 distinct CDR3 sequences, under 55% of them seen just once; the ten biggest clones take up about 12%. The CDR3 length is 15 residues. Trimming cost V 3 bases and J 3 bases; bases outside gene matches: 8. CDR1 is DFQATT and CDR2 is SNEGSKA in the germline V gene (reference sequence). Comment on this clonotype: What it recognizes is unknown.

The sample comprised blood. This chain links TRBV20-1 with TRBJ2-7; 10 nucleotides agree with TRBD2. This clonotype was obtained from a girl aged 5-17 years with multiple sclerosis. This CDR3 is CSASKGLAGDYEQYF. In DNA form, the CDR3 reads TGCAGTGCTAGTAAGGGGCTAGCGGGAGACTACGAGCAGTACTTC.